The T cell receptor beta chain under discussion was sequenced for a study of tumor and adjacent non-tumor tissue in lung cancer. Study-wide points: In normal lung, the top 100 clones were significantly more dominant than in tumor. Tumor tissue had significantly higher TCR diversity than normal lung.

This clonotype was found many times. As yet, its antigen is unknown. RNA was extracted from bulk tissue without any cell sorting. The normal lung tissue was taken more than 3 cm from the tumor edge. A modified ARM-PCR protocol with three rounds of nested PCR amplified TCRbeta. TCRdb reanalysed the multiplex PCR reads using MiXCR and keeps one entry per CDR3 protein. The sample lists approximately 80,000 distinct CDR3 sequences; roughly 80% were seen once. The receptor's source is a man between 60 and 75 years old with non-small cell lung cancer. The material sequenced was distant non-tumor lung tissue.

The CDR3: CASGMTGDYTF. The CDR3 coding sequence is TGTGCCAGCGGTATGACCGGGGATTACACCTTC. The chain carries TRBV6-2 or TRBV6-3 and TRBJ1-2, with D unclear. This CDR3 is built from 11 residues. Germline CDR1 and CDR2: MNHEY and SVGEGT. Trimming cost V 8 bases and J 11 bases, with 15 bases left between them.